This section outlines one TCR beta chain sequence together with its context. Antigen: not known. The sample originates from a study of chemoradiotherapy in HPV16-positive cancers. Study-level findings and limits: HPV-responsive T-cell expansion during chemoradiotherapy was linked to improved recurrence-free survival in HPV16-positive patients. Only a couple of HPV16-positive patients supplied the functional HPV-specificity definition. Candidate HPV-specific clones and E7-related TCR motifs grew in tumor during treatment.

The germline V gene has CDR1 LNHDA and CDR2 SQIVND (reference sequence). V shed 4 bases and J shed 2 bases, with 14 bases lying between them. The CDR3 totals 15 residues. TCRdb keeps only in-frame clones here, not all; method: immunoSEQ multiplex PCR. The table records about 1,400 clones, approximately 84% of them present only once. Repeated repertoire sampling spanned the course of chemoradiotherapy. The sequence derives from a human donor with HPV-associated anogenital cancer. The source was tumor tissue, collected from a patient who underwent chemoradiotherapy. The chain is built from TRBV19 and TRBJ1-2; D unclear. The CDR3 region is CASSTTRAVNYGYTF. DNA for the CDR3: TGTGCCAGTAGTACAACCCGGGCAGTCAACTATGGCTACACCTTC. Based on the CDR3 plus reference TRBV19 and TRBJ1-2, the full variable domain is DGGITQSPKYLFRKEGQNVTLSCEQNLNHDAMYWYRQDPGQGLRLIYYSQIVNDFQKGDIAEGYSVSREKKESFPLTVTSAQKNPTAFYLCASSTTRAVNYGYTFGSGTRLTVV.